The source of this T cell receptor (beta chain) is a study of cytomegalovirus exposure and HLA in healthy donors. Study outcomes and limitations: Specific recognition of CMV antigens was confirmed in vitro for a few chains (all CMV-associated). In a later analysis, HLA-C alleles had the fewest associated TCRs, DRB1 alleles the most. Rarity held for most TCR sequences, but there were some public TCRs that occurred in many donors.

The primer mix had 60 Vbeta and 13 Jbeta primers. Assay used: immunoSEQ multiplex PCR; TCRdb lists only in-frame clones, some missing. Altogether approximately 110,000 clones are present, about 70% being singletons, with the ten largest covering 2% to 3%. The V gene's germline CDR1 is SGHVS and CDR2 FNYEAQ. This CDR3 is 15 amino acids long. Remarks on this clone: Its antigen is unknown. At one of its ends the junction is not consistent with the germline gene, which may arise from a read error.

The sequence derives from a man aged 45-60 years in good health and CMV-seropositive. Sequenced: PBMCs. The rearrangement joins TRBV7-6 to TRBJ1-2; tentatively, D is TRBD1 (6 bases). CDR3 DNA: TGTGCCAGCAGCTTGGGCCCAGGGACAAACTACGGCTACACCTTC. Translating it yields CASSLGPGTNYGYTF.